The clone carrying this T cell receptor (beta chain) was seen only once. Its target is not known. Produced via immunoSEQ multiplex PCR; TCRdb's table is partial and in-frame only. The sample shows 95,000 to 150,000 clones, around 89% of them seen only once. The sample originates from a study of T cell responses to AZD1222 COVID-19 vaccine. Germline V gene data show CDR1 as MNHEY and CDR2 as SVGAGI. J lost 4 bases, V lost 6 bases, and 8 bases had no gene match. The CDR3 consists of 14 residues. Study results and caveats: An increase in Spike-specific TCR breadth and depth was observed after two AZD1222 doses. Repertoires in all cases were sampled only once the peak T cell response had passed. Baseline seropositives among AZD1222 recipients totaled only six or seven. The donor cohort was predominantly white British with a female majority, and clonal diversity may have been underestimated.

This TCR was sampled from an adult in good health. The material sequenced was peripheral blood, taken on day 0 of AZD1222 vaccination. V gene TRBV6-5 combines with J gene TRBJ2-7; 8 nucleotides align to TRBD1. The chain's CDR3 is CASRKTGAAYEQYF. CDR3 bases: TGTGCCAGCAGGAAGACAGGGGCGGCTTACGAGCAGTACTTC.